Below are 17 T cell receptor beta chains sequenced from a single sample in a study of shared clonotypes between healthy human individuals. TCRdb's copy holds only in-frame clones and misses some; the assay was immunoSEQ multiplex PCR. The sample records 550,000 to 800,000 clones, approximately 79% being singletons. The sample comprised memory CD4+ T cells sorted from blood. Sample subset: CD45RA-negative fraction. The receptor set was obtained from a woman in her twenties or thirties in good health.

This rearrangement joins TRBV2 to TRBJ1-3; D is undetermined. CDR3 length: 13 residues. The germline gives CDR1 SNHLY, CDR2 FYNNEI. V gave up 6 bases and J gave up 4 bases, with 10 bases separating them. The CDR3 DNA is TGTGCCAGCAGCTCCGAGGAGGGAAACACCATATATTTT. It encodes CASSSEEGNTIYF. Complete variable domain (other parts from reference TRBV2 and TRBJ1-3): EPEVTQTPSHQVTQMGQEVILRCVPISNHLYFYWYRQILGQKVEFLVSFYNNEISEKSEIFDDQFSVERPDGSNFTLKIRSTKLEDSAMYFCASSSEEGNTIYFGEGSWLTVV.

V usage is TRBV19 and J usage is TRBJ2-5, with 8 bases fitting TRBD2. V shed 4 bases, J shed 4 bases, and the junction held 14 bases outside the gene matches. In germline, CDR1 is LNHDA, CDR2 SQIVND (reference sequence). The CDR3 covers 17 residues. The CDR3 protein is CASSRGSGSGFVETQYF. The CDR3 DNA sequence: TGTGCCAGTAGTAGGGGAAGCGGGAGTGGGTTCGTAGAGACCCAGTACTTC.

V usage is TRBV27 and J usage is TRBJ2-7; possibly TRBD1 for D (6 bases). Trimming removed 7 bases from V and 0 bases from J, with 13 bases in between. The germline gives CDR1 MNHEY, CDR2 SMNVEV (reference sequence). The CDR3 is made up of 14 amino acids. CDR3 residues: CASNIQGPSYEQYF. DNA of the CDR3: TGTGCCAGCAACATACAGGGACCCTCCTACGAGCAGTACTTC.

This clone was counted many times. Other nucleotide sequences in the sample specify the same CDR3. The J gene is TRBJ2-1, the V gene TRBV5-1, with 9 bases aligning to TRBD2. This CDR3 is 15 amino acids long. The germline V gene encodes CDR1 SGHRS and CDR2 YFSETQ. J was trimmed by 4 bases and V by 2 bases; bases with no gene match: 4. This CDR3 is CASSLGSGGYNEQFF. CDR3 DNA sequence: TGCGCCAGCAGCTTAGGTAGCGGGGGATACAATGAGCAGTTCTTC.

The CDR3 coding sequence is TGTGCCACCAGCAGAGAGGGGGGGACTGGGTTTCAAGAACAGTACTTC. Translated, it gives CATSREGGTGFQEQYF. The V gene is TRBV15, the J gene TRBJ2-7; 7 bases are a match to TRBD2. The CDR3 runs to 16 residues. V shed 0 bases, J shed 10 bases, and the junction held 15 bases outside the gene matches. CDR1 and CDR2 from the germline V gene are LNHNV and YYDKDF (reference sequence).

The CDR3 nucleotides are TGCGCCAGCAGCCCCCCCCCTGGGCGCCTCGTGGGGGATACGCAGTATTTT. This encodes CASSPPPGRLVGDTQYF. The chain recombines TRBV4-1 with TRBJ2-3; D call uncertain. V was trimmed by 4 bases and J by 6 bases, leaving 23 bases between them. The CDR3 totals 17 residues. The germline gives CDR1 MGHRA, CDR2 YSYEKL.

This sequence joins TRBV6-4 and TRBJ2-3, with 7 bases matching TRBD1. The trim removed 0 bases at V and 4 bases at J, leaving 7 bases unmatched. This CDR3 region has 16 residues. From germline, CDR1 is MRHNA and CDR2 SNTAGT. The CDR3 loop reads CASSDSARQGADTQYF. As DNA, the CDR3 is TGTGCCAGCAGTGACTCGGCGCGGCAGGGGGCAGATACGCAGTATTTT.

The rearrangement joins TRBV9 to TRBJ2-2, with D possibly matching TRBD2 (5 bases). The germline V and J ends were trimmed by 2 bases and 5 bases, with 19 bases remaining between them. In germline, CDR1 is SGDLS, CDR2 YYNGEE. CDR3 length: 17 residues. CDR3 nucleotide sequence: TGTGCCAGCAGCGTCACCCCCGAGGGTCAGCTAACCGGGGAGCTGTTTTTT. It yields the protein CASSVTPEGQLTGELFF.

This rearrangement joins TRBV19 to TRBJ2-3; TRBD1 agrees at 9 bases. Germline V gene sequence: CDR1 LNHDA, CDR2 SQIVND (reference sequence). V shed 5 bases, J shed 2 bases, and the junction held 5 bases outside the gene matches. This CDR3 is built from 15 residues. CDR3 coding DNA: TGTGCCAGTAGTCGACAGGGGGGCAACACAGATACGCAGTATTTT. Its translation is CASSRQGGNTDTQYF. Drawing the rest from reference TRBV19 and TRBJ2-3, the complete variable domain is DGGITQSPKYLFRKEGQNVTLSCEQNLNHDAMYWYRQDPGQGLRLIYYSQIVNDFQKGDIAEGYSVSREKKESFPLTVTSAQKNPTAFYLCASSRQGGNTDTQYFGPGTRLTVL.

Remarks on this clone: A much more abundant neighbour one base away suggests this may be a read error. This chain joins TRBV7-8 and TRBJ2-7; TRBD2 matches 12 bases. Germline V gene lookup returns CDR1 SGHVS and CDR2 FQNEAQ. The CDR3 is made up of 15 amino acids. V lost 2 bases and J lost 3; bases outside the gene matches: 2. In nucleotides, the CDR3 is TGTGCCAGCAGCTTACGGACTAGCGGGATCTACGAGCAGTACTTC. Protein: CASSLRTSGIYEQYF. Variable domain in full (rest from reference TRBV7-8 and TRBJ2-7): GAGVSQSPRYKVAKRGQDVALRCDPISGHVSLFWYQQALGQGPEFLTYFQNEAQLDKSGLPSDRFFAERPEGSVSTLKIQRTQQEDSAVYLCASSLRTSGIYEQYFGPGTRLTVT.

The chain recombines TRBV5-1 with TRBJ1-1; D possibly corresponds to TRBD1 (6 bases). Trimming stripped 0 bases from V and 2 bases from J, with 14 bases between. Germline loops: CDR1 SGHRS, CDR2 YFSETQ. This CDR3 comprises 16 residues. The CDR3 loop is CASSLAPGQQNTEAFF. Here the CDR3 DNA reads TGCGCCAGCAGCTTGGCACCGGGACAACAAAACACTGAAGCTTTCTTT.

This clone has just a few counts. The rearrangement links TRBV29-1 to TRBJ1-1; TRBD1 is a possible D gene (6 bases). This CDR3 region has 10 residues. In germline, CDR1 is SQVTM, CDR2 ANQGSEA. V shed 5 bases and J shed 7 bases, with 8 bases lying between them. This chain's CDR3 is CSVHRVEAFF. The CDR3 nucleotides are TGCAGCGTTCACAGGGTTGAAGCTTTCTTT.

The J gene is TRBJ2-2, the V gene TRBV5-4, with 7 bases aligning to TRBD2. Germline V gene data show CDR1 as SGHNT and CDR2 as YYREEE (reference sequence). Trimming took 6 bases from V and 4 from J; bases not matched to a gene: 9. This CDR3 is built from 15 residues. This CDR3 reads CASTNAGATTGELFF. The CDR3 DNA reads as TGTGCCAGCACCAATGCGGGAGCTACCACCGGGGAGCTGTTTTTT.

This clone was counted only a few times. This sequence joins TRBV27 and TRBJ1-1, with unresolved D. Germline CDR1 and CDR2: MNHEY and SMNVEV (reference sequence). This CDR3 comprises 16 residues. Trimming shortened V by 2 bases and J by 2 bases, and 15 bases separated the two germline ends. CDR3 amino acids: CASSLRRMRVNTEAFF. Here the CDR3 DNA reads TGTGCCAGCAGTTTAAGACGGATGAGGGTCAACACTGAAGCTTTCTTT.

The chain links TRBV6-5 to TRBJ1-1, with a weak D call TRBD1 (5 bases). Germline V lookup: CDR1 MNHEY, CDR2 SVGAGI. This CDR3 contains 15 residues. With 6 bases removed from V and 5 bases from J, the gap between germline ends came to 19 bases. The CDR3 region has the DNA TGTGCCAGCAGACAGGCAGGTGGAATGGGAACTGAAGCTTTCTTT. This sequence encodes CASRQAGGMGTEAFF.

The chain links TRBV11-3 to TRBJ2-1; TRBD2 matches 9 bases. Germline-derived CDR1 and CDR2 are SGHNT and YENEEA. The CDR3 has 17 residues. V gave up 8 bases and J gave up 2 bases; unmatched junction bases: 13. CDR3 nucleotide sequence: TGTGCCAGCGGTAGCGGGTTAGCGGGAGACCCCTACAATGAGCAGTTCTTC. Translating it yields CASGSGLAGDPYNEQFF. Drawing the rest from reference TRBV11-3 and TRBJ2-1, the complete variable domain is EAGVVQSPRYKIIEKKQPVAFWCNPISGHNTLYWYLQNLGQGPELLIRYENEEAVDDSQLPKDRFSAERLKGVDSTLKIQPAELGDSAVYLCASGSGLAGDPYNEQFFGPGTRLTVL.

V usage is TRBV25-1 and J usage is TRBJ1-1; the D is unclear. The CDR3 totals 16 residues. Trimming left V 3 bases short and J 5 bases short, with 19 bases between. The germline V gene has CDR1 MGHDK and CDR2 SYGVNS. Here the CDR3 DNA reads TGTGCCAGCAGTGACTTAATGGGGATCGGAGGGACTGAAGCTTTCTTT. Its translation: CASSDLMGIGGTEAFF.